The next 18 T cell receptor beta chains were all read from a single sample in a study of blood T cell repertoires in COVID-19. The method was immunoSEQ multiplex PCR; TCRdb's version includes in-frame clones alone and lacks a portion of them. The data show about 3,700 clones, about nine tenths seen once. Sample: peripheral blood. The source of these receptors is a woman in her 70s with active COVID-19.

V gene TRBV3-1 (or the pseudogene TRBV3-2) combines with J gene TRBJ1-1; tentatively, D is TRBD1 (6 bases). CDR3 length equals 15 residues. Germline assignment: CDR1 LGHDT and CDR2 YNNKEL (reference sequence). The ends were cut back, 2 bases at V and 1 base at J, with 11 bases in the middle. The CDR3 reads CASSQPGHWNTEAFF. CDR3 bases: TGTGCCAGCAGCCAACCGGGACACTGGAACACTGAAGCTTTCTTT.

This rearrangement joins TRBV30 to TRBJ1-6; possibly TRBD1 for D (5 bases). Germline V lookup: CDR1 GTSNPN, CDR2 SVGIG (reference sequence). The V and J ends lost 8 bases and 1 base respectively, with 18 bases between them. This CDR3 has 16 amino acids. CDR3 in amino acids: CAGHTAGGSYNSPLHF. CDR3 bases: TGTGCCGGACACACCGCGGGGGGTTCCTATAATTCACCCCTCCACTTT.

In DNA, the CDR3 is TGTGCCAGCAGCTTAGGGCTAGCGGGGACCAACATCCAAGAGACCCAGTACTTC. It codes for CASSLGLAGTNIQETQYF. The chain carries TRBV13 and TRBJ2-5; 9 positions agree with TRBD2. Germline V gene sequence: CDR1 PRHDT, CDR2 FYEKMQ (reference sequence). This CDR3 spans 18 amino acids. Germline trimming cut 0 bases from V and 1 base from J; bases unmatched to any gene: 9.

This clone was observed a handful of times. The gene calls are TRBV7-8 and TRBJ2-7, with 8 nucleotides matching TRBD2. V was clipped by 4 bases and J by 0 bases; unmatched bases: 5. This CDR3 has 15 residues. Per germline, CDR1 SGHVS and CDR2 FQNEAQ. This CDR3 is CASSSERGTSYEQYF. The CDR3 DNA reads as TGTGCCAGCAGCTCCGAGCGGGGGACCTCCTACGAGCAGTACTTC.

V and J are TRBV12-3 or TRBV12-4 and TRBJ2-7; D is ambiguous. V lost 2 bases, J lost 5 bases, and 10 bases lay in between. This CDR3 is built from 13 residues. Written as DNA, the CDR3 is TGTGCCAGCAGTTTAAGGAGTATGGACGAGCAGTACTTC. It is translated as CASSLRSMDEQYF.

This sequence joins TRBV24-1 and TRBJ2-7; a weak D match, TRBD1 (6 bases). Per the germline V gene, CDR1 is KGHDR and CDR2 is SFDVKD. CDR3 length: 14 amino acids. Trimming pared 1 base from V and 5 bases from J, leaving 11 bases between. The CDR3 reads CATSDLQGSHEQYF. CDR3 coding DNA: TGTGCCACCAGTGATTTACAGGGTAGCCACGAGCAGTACTTC.

The rearrangement links TRBV7-2 to TRBJ2-7; TRBD1 matches 12 bases. V shed 3 bases, J shed 5 bases, and the junction held 5 bases outside the gene matches. CDR3 length: 15 residues. Germline values: CDR1 SGHTA, CDR2 FQGNSA. The CDR3 DNA follows: TGTGCCAGCAGCTTGGGGGGACAGGGGGCGGACGAGCAGTACTTC. The encoded protein is CASSLGGQGADEQYF.

This chain joins TRBV4-3 and TRBJ2-3, with D possibly TRBD1 on 5 matching bases. With 1 base removed from V and 5 bases from J, the gap between germline ends came to 10 bases. CDR1 is LGHNA, CDR2 YSLEER, per germline. The length of the CDR3 is 14 residues. The CDR3 loop is CASSQVSTVDTQYF. Written as DNA, the CDR3 is TGCGCCAGCAGCCAAGTTTCGACAGTAGATACGCAGTATTTT.

V and J are TRBV6-2 or TRBV6-3 and TRBJ1-5; 7 bases match TRBD1. The CDR3 sequence is 13 residues long. The V and J ends lost 4 bases and 7 bases, in that order; junction bases with no gene match: 4. The germline V gene has CDR1 MNHEY and CDR2 SVGEGT. CDR3 DNA sequence: TGTGCCAGCAGTTCGGACAGGCGGCAGCCCCAGCATTTT. This translates into CASSSDRRQPQHF.

The J gene is TRBJ1-3, the V gene TRBV12-5; D is perhaps TRBD1 (5 bases). The CDR3 is made up of 18 amino acids. Trimming cost V 2 bases and J 0 bases, with 17 bases left between them. Germline V gene lookup returns CDR1 LGHNT and CDR2 FRNRAP. CDR3 sequence: CASGLFHGGGISGNTIYF. For the CDR3, the DNA is TGTGCTAGTGGTTTGTTCCACGGCGGGGGGATCTCTGGAAACACCATATATTTT.

The V call is TRBV11-3, the J call TRBJ2-7; 10 bases map to TRBD1. The CDR3 is 15 residues long. The ends lost 2 bases at V and 5 bases at J; junction bases unmatched: 6. Germline-derived CDR1 and CDR2 are SGHNT and YENEEA. The CDR3: CASSLLTGGLNEQYF. CDR3 bases: TGTGCCAGCAGCTTATTGACAGGGGGCTTGAACGAGCAGTACTTC. The full variable domain, completed using reference TRBV11-3 and TRBJ2-7, is EAGVVQSPRYKIIEKKQPVAFWCNPISGHNTLYWYLQNLGQGPELLIRYENEEAVDDSQLPKDRFSAERLKGVDSTLKIQPAELGDSAVYLCASSLLTGGLNEQYFGPGTRLTVT.

This sequence joins TRBV19 and TRBJ2-7, with a tentative D call TRBD1 (6 bases). CDR1 and CDR2 (germline): LNHDA, SQIVND (reference sequence). Trimming removed 0 bases at V and 0 bases at J, with 12 bases between. CDR3 length: 16 amino acids. The CDR3 sequence: CASSIEGDTRSYEQYF. The CDR3 bases are TGTGCCAGTAGTATAGAAGGGGACACCCGCTCCTACGAGCAGTACTTC.

The chain joins TRBV2 to TRBJ1-1; 10 positions agree with TRBD1. The CDR3 extends over 15 amino acids. With V trimmed by 4 bases and J by 1 base, 3 bases remained unmatched. CDR1 is SNHLY and CDR2 is FYNNEI in the germline V gene. The CDR3 bases are TGTGCCAGCAGTGTGACAGGGGGCAGGAACACTGAAGCTTTCTTT. It specifies CASSVTGGRNTEAFF. Using reference TRBV2 and TRBJ1-1 for the parts outside the CDR3, the full variable domain is EPEVTQTPSHQVTQMGQEVILRCVPISNHLYFYWYRQILGQKVEFLVSFYNNEISEKSEIFDDQFSVERPDGSNFTLKIRSTKLEDSAMYFCASSVTGGRNTEAFFGQGTRLTVV.

The chain has TRBV29-1 and TRBJ2-1; 8 bases fit TRBD2. The ends lost 7 bases at V and 8 bases at J; junction bases unmatched: 13. The length of the CDR3 is 14 residues. Germline assignment: CDR1 SQVTM and CDR2 ANQGSEA. The CDR3 nucleotides are TGCAGCGGAAAAACCGGGACTAGTTTCGATGAGCAGTTCTTC. It specifies CSGKTGTSFDEQFF.

This clone was observed a single time. This rearrangement joins TRBV25-1 to TRBJ2-5, with TRBD1 as a possible D gene (6 bases). The CDR3 covers 14 residues. Trimming pared 1 base from V and 5 bases from J, leaving 11 bases between. CDR1 is MGHDK and CDR2 is SYGVNS in the germline V gene. In DNA, the CDR3 is TGTGCCAGCAGTGAATTAGGGGGTCAGGAGACCCAGTACTTC. Encoded protein: CASSELGGQETQYF.

The rearrangement uses TRBV6-6 and TRBJ2-2; possibly TRBD2 for D (6 bases). There are 11 residues in the CDR3. CDR1 and CDR2 from the germline V gene are MNHNY and SVGAGI (reference sequence). V was pared by 11 bases and J by 7 bases, with 11 bases between. As DNA, the CDR3 is TGTGCCGGATCGACTAGCGGGGAGCTGTTTTTT. It yields the protein CAGSTSGELFF.

This rearrangement joins TRBV5-5 to TRBJ2-3; D call uncertain. The germline gives CDR1 SGHKS, CDR2 YYEKEE (reference sequence). V lost 0 bases and J 3 bases, leaving 5 bases between the germline ends. The CDR3 loop spans 13 amino acids. CDR3 protein: CASSLDRTDTQYF. Here the CDR3 DNA reads TGTGCCAGCAGCTTGGACCGGACAGATACGCAGTATTTT.

The chain employs TRBV10-3 and TRBJ1-4, with TRBD1 matching over 11 bases. From germline, CDR1 is ENHRY and CDR2 SYGVKD. The V and J ends lost 6 bases and 6 bases, in that order; junction bases with no gene match: 3. The CDR3 is made up of 14 amino acids. The DNA of the CDR3 is TGTGCCATCAGGGGGGACAGGGGGGATGAAAAACTGTTTTTT. Amino acids: CAIRGDRGDEKLFF.